What follows is one TCR beta chain and its context. The antigen this receptor binds is unknown. No much larger clone is present one base from it, and per-base qualities are unavailable. Thawed unstimulated PBMCs were stained for CD3, CD4 and CD8 and FACS-sorted into CD3+CD4+ and CD3+CD8+ populations. All 8 studied subjects were randomized to withdrawal of immunosuppression. The Qiagen DNeasy Blood and Tissue Kit was used to isolate genomic DNA. This sample is part of a study of T cell clones after liver transplantation (dated by TCRdb to the late 2010s). Background for the entire study: The samples were obtained from ITN030ST, a randomized trial that attempted immunosuppression withdrawal within 2 years after liver transplantation. Donor-reactive T cell clones were identified by TCRbeta sequencing following a pre-transplant mixed lymphocyte reaction and were subsequently tracked in post-transplant blood. Third party-reactive TCRbeta sequences were also identified from pre-transplant MLRs to serve as an antigen-independent comparator for donor-reactive sequences. A cohort of 8 liver transplant recipients was studied, of whom 3 were classified as tolerant and 5 as non-tolerant. Blood samples were collected pre-transplant, pre-randomization before withdrawal, and post-randomization after either full withdrawal or failed withdrawal. Tolerance was defined as complete withdrawal of immunosuppression for at least one year without a rise in liver enzymes beyond twice the upper limit of normal. No induction therapy was given to the subjects, and standard immunosuppression was administered until randomization at 12-24 months post-transplant. Three of the eight recipients were HCV-positive; the others were transplanted for non-autoimmune, non-viral indications. Points the paper makes about the study in general: Without allograft tissue specimens, donor-reactive T cells may have migrated into the graft rather than being deleted. A significant post-transplant decrease in circulating donor-reactive CD4 TCRbeta sequences was observed in 5 of 8 subjects, irrespective of tolerance or HCV status. Because of small, heterogeneous patient numbers and non-standardized post-transplant time points, the conclusions were only preliminary. When repertoire turnover was taken into account, detection of donor-reactive sequences was significantly reduced in 7 of 8 subjects for CD4 and in 8 of 8 subjects for CD8. Low numbers of available donor cells limited the measurable donor-reactive repertoire in a couple of subjects. The decline in donor-reactive sequences exceeded the decline in third party-reactive sequences, suggesting partial antigen-specific deletion that was unrelated to withdrawal success.

Ends trimmed: V by 4 bases, J by 5 bases; bases unmatched to a gene: 11. CDR1 and CDR2, per the germline V gene, are MGHRA and YSYEKL. The CDR3 runs 16 residues from the cysteine to the phenylalanine. The entry retains the CDR3 DNA only, 48 bases that are in frame from base 1. High-throughput TCRbeta CDR3 sequencing of frozen genomic DNA was performed by immunoSEQ, including PCR amplification, mapping, bias correction and internal controls. The paper's processing steps were these. Productive rearrangements were retained, and unique TCRbeta sequences were defined by the CDR3 nucleotide sequence together with the V and J gene. Donor-reactive sequences required at least 5-fold expansion in CFSE-low cells versus unstimulated pre-transplant cells and at least 0.01% frequency. Minimum frequency thresholds were set for each subject on the basis of the unstimulated sample with the lowest template count, so that a detection power of at least 90% was ensured. Jensen-Shannon divergence between the top 1000 TCRbeta sequences post- versus pre-transplant served as the measure of repertoire turnover. Two-sided Fisher's exact tests were used to test for changes in the detection of donor-reactive sequences. The table was pulled from immuneACCESS by TCRdb, which kept in-frame rearrangements only. Such tables lose some clones; where checked, under half of the loss comes from unresolved V genes, and the rest has no known cause. From that table come the V and J calls and clone size; the DNA was used to work out D and trimming. In this sample the table shows about 75,000 clones, around four fifths of which occur a single time. In total, the top ten clones hold over 2% of the sample.

This clonotype was obtained from a human patient who received a liver transplant. Following a transplant, some T lymphocytes may have been derived from the graft donor. The sequenced sample was CD4+ T cells from blood, obtained around 50 months after liver transplant. The rearranged chain carries TRBV4-1 and TRBJ2-3; the junction holds 8 bases that match TRBD2. The DNA reads as follows: TGCGCCAGCAGCCGCCAGCGGGGGTGGGGTTTAGATACGCAGTATTTT. This encodes CASSRQRGWGLDTQYF.